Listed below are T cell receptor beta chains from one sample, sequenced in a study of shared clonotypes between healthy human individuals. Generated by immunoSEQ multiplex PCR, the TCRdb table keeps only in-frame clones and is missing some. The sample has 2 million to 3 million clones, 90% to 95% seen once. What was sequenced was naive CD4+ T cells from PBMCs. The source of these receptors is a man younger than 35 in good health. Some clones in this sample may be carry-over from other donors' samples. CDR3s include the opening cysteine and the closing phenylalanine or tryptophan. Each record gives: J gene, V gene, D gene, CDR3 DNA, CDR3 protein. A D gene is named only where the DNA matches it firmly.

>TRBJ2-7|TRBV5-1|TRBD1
TGCGCCAGCAGCCGACGGACAGGGGGCGACGAGCAGTACTTC
CASSRRTGGDEQYF
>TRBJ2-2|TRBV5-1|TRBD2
TGCGCCAGCTCGAGACTAGCGGGCACAAACACCGGGGAGCTGTTTTTT
CASSRLAGTNTGELFF
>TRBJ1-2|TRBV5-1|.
TGCGCCAGCAGCTTGAAGGGGGGCGCAGACCTTAACTATGGCTACACCTTC
CASSLKGGADLNYGYTF
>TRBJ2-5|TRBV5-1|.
TGCGCCAGCAGCTCAAACCCCCAAGAGACCCAGTACTTC
CASSSNPQETQYF
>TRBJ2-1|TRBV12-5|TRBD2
TGTGCTAGTGCCCCGATGGGCGGGGGCTACAATGAGCAGTTCTTC
CASAPMGGGYNEQFF
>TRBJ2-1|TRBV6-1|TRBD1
TGTGCCAGCAGGCCCCAGGGGGCGTATTACAATGAGCAGTTCTTC
CASRPQGAYYNEQFF
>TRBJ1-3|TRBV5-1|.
TGCGCCAGCAGCTTGGCCGATGGAAACACCATATATTTT
CASSLADGNTIYF
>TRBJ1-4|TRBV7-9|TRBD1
TGTGCCAGCAGCATGGCGGGACAGGGTGGGGAAAAACTGTTTTTT
CASSMAGQGGEKLFF
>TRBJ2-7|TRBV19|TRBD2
TGTGCCAGTAGTAGACTAGCGGGAGATTACGAGCAGTACTTC
CASSRLAGDYEQYF
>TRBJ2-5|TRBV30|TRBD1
TGTGCCTGGAGTACTTGGACAGGGGGCGCCGGAGACGAAGAGACCCAGTACTTC
CAWSTWTGGAGDEETQYF
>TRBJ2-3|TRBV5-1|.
TGCGCCAGCAGCTTGGTTGTGGGAGCAGATACGCAGTATTTT
CASSLVVGADTQYF